One sample yielded the 29 T cell receptor beta chains listed below, sequenced in a study of regulatory T cells in long-lasting Graves disease. The time point was: newly diagnosed GD, antithyroid drugs for less than 3 months. PBMCs provided the RNA from which the TCR library was made. Arm-PCR with iRepertoire HTBI primers amplified the CDR3 regions for these TCR beta libraries. Each CDR3 protein is one row after TCRdb ran MiXCR on the multiplex PCR reads. The sample records fewer than 550,000 distinct CDR3 sequences, approximately 16% being singletons. The sample was also linked to a second study, of T cells in Graves' hyperthyroidism and ophthalmopathy.

The input for sequencing was peripheral blood mononuclear cells (PBMCs), taken at new diagnosis, from a patient treated with antithyroid drugs. The receptors originated from a woman younger than 30 with Graves disease.

This clonotype occurred many times. The chain employs TRBV28 and TRBJ2-1, with 10 bases aligning to TRBD2. CDR1 is MDHEN and CDR2 is SYDVKM in the germline V gene. The CDR3 has 16 amino acids. With V trimmed by 5 bases and J by 4 bases, 8 bases remained unmatched. The CDR3 loop is CASSHYSGRRYNEQFF. The CDR3 DNA sequence: TGTGCCAGCAGTCACTATAGCGGGAGGAGGTACAATGAGCAGTTCTTC. Looking up the rest from reference TRBV28 and TRBJ2-1 gives the full variable domain: DVKVTQSSRYLVKRTGEKVFLECVQDMDHENMFWYRQDPGLGLRLIYFSYDVKMKEKGDIPEGYSVSREKKERFSLILESASTNQTSMYLCASSHYSGRRYNEQFFGPGTRLTVL.

This clonotype occurred many times. CDR3: CSVEDGGPISRFF. CDR3 DNA sequence: TGCAGCGTTGAGGATGGGGGGCCTATTTCGCGGTTCTTC. The chain carries TRBV29-1 and TRBJ2-1, with D perhaps being TRBD1 or TRBD2 (6 bases each). CDR3 length equals 13 residues. Trimming took off 3 bases at V and 15 bases at J, with 21 bases between the two ends. CDR1 is SQVTM and CDR2 is ANQGSEA in the germline V gene.

This clonotype was recorded at least ten times. This sequence joins TRBV28 and TRBJ1-3; D call uncertain. This CDR3 contains 14 residues. Germline lookup yields CDR1 MDHEN and CDR2 SYDVKM. The V and J ends lost 6 bases and 4 bases respectively, with 13 bases between them. This chain's CDR3 is CASSSRVVGNTIYF. DNA for the CDR3: TGTGCCAGCAGCTCGCGGGTAGTCGGAAACACCATATATTTT.

This clonotype was picked up many times. The rearrangement joins TRBV3-1 to TRBJ2-1; perhaps TRBD2 as D (5 bases). The ends were cut back, 1 base at V and 8 bases at J, with 12 bases in the middle. CDR1 LGHDT and CDR2 YNNKEL come from the germline V gene (reference sequence). This CDR3 region has 14 residues. CDR3: CASSQADYLYEQFF. CDR3 sequence (DNA): TGTGCCAGCAGCCAAGCCGACTACTTGTATGAGCAGTTCTTC.

This clonotype was recorded at least ten times. The V and J genes are TRBV18 and TRBJ2-7; TRBD1 matches 7 bases. Germline CDR1 reads KGHSH; CDR2 reads LQKENI. After removal of 3 bases from V and 1 base from J, the junction contained 0 bases not matched to a gene. This CDR3 has 13 residues. CDR3 protein: CASSPGQSYEQYF. CDR3 in DNA: TGTGCCAGCTCACCGGGACAGTCCTACGAGCAGTACTTC.

This clonotype was seen more than once but under ten times. The chain carries TRBV29-1 and TRBJ2-1; D ambiguous. Trimming left V 3 bases short and J 0 bases short, with 9 bases between. Germline CDR1 and CDR2: SQVTM and ANQGSEA. The CDR3 loop spans 14 amino acids. The CDR3 DNA sequence: TGCAGCGTTGACGTTTTAAACTCCTACAATGAGCAGTTCTTC. Residues: CSVDVLNSYNEQFF.

In this sample, this clonotype turned up many times. V is TRBV7-2 and J is TRBJ2-1, with 7 bases that match TRBD2. The ends lost 1 base at V and 5 bases at J; junction bases unmatched: 8. The CDR3 contains 16 residues. Germline V gene sequence: CDR1 SGHTA, CDR2 FQGNSA. Here the CDR3 reads CASSLGVWTSNNEQFF. CDR3 nucleotides: TGTGCCAGCAGCTTAGGAGTATGGACTAGTAACAATGAGCAGTTCTTC. Supplemented by reference TRBV7-2 and TRBJ2-1, the full variable domain reads GAGVSQSPSNKVTEKGKDVELRCDPISGHTALYWYRQSLGQGLEFLIYFQGNSAPDKSGLPSDRFSAERTGGSVSTLTIQRTQQEDSAVYLCASSLGVWTSNNEQFFGPGTRLTVL.

This sequence joins TRBV6-5 and TRBJ2-3; the match to TRBD2 covers 7 bases. This CDR3 contains 15 residues. The V segment lost 2 bases and the J segment 5 bases; nucleotides outside the gene matches: 7. Germline loops: CDR1 MNHEY, CDR2 SVGAGI. CDR3 coding DNA: TGTGCCAGCAGTTACGGGGGGGAGAGGGAAGATACGCAGTATTTT. Residues: CASSYGGEREDTQYF.

The chain couples TRBV29-1 to TRBJ2-7; D unresolved. Between the trimmed V and J ends, which lost 4 bases and 2 bases, there was a span of 12 bases. In germline, CDR1 is SQVTM, CDR2 ANQGSEA. This CDR3 spans 13 amino acids. Here the CDR3 reads CSVVISITYEQYF. For the CDR3, the DNA is TGCAGCGTTGTTATATCAATTACCTACGAGCAGTACTTC.

V and J are TRBV28 and TRBJ1-2; TRBD1 matches 9 bases. The germline V gene has CDR1 MDHEN and CDR2 SYDVKM. The V and J ends lost 8 bases and 3 bases, in that order; junction bases with no gene match: 19. The CDR3 loop spans 18 amino acids. The CDR3 here is CASRSIGTGPPGDYGYTF. In nucleotides, the CDR3 is TGTGCCAGCCGATCCATCGGGACAGGGCCGCCGGGGGACTATGGCTACACCTTC.

This chain connects TRBV19 to TRBJ2-5; 8 bases map to TRBD2. The V and J ends lost 5 bases and 0 bases, in that order; junction bases with no gene match: 17. The CDR3 is made up of 19 amino acids. The germline gives CDR1 LNHDA, CDR2 SQIVND (reference sequence). Written as DNA, the CDR3 is TGTGCCAGTAGTGCCCTCGGGCTAGCGGGCTCCCGGTACCAAGAGACCCAGTACTTC. Protein sequence: CASSALGLAGSRYQETQYF.

This clonotype was seen ten or more times. The rearrangement links TRBV7-3 to TRBJ2-2; no definite D call. Trimming stripped 5 bases from V and 3 bases from J, with 4 bases between. CDR1 and CDR2 (germline): SGHTA, FQGTGA. CDR3 length equals 12 residues. DNA of the CDR3: TGTGCCAGCAGCCCTTACACCGGGGAGCTGTTTTTT. Its translation: CASSPYTGELFF.

The chain joins TRBV19 to TRBJ2-3, with D possibly being TRBD1 or TRBD2 (5 bases each). Germline CDR1 reads LNHDA; CDR2 reads SQIVND (reference sequence). The CDR3 runs 17 residues. V lost 5 bases and J 0 bases, leaving 18 bases between the germline ends. The CDR3 sequence is CASSPGTPGRSTDTQYF. The DNA for the CDR3 is TGTGCCAGTAGTCCCGGGACCCCCGGGCGGAGCACAGATACGCAGTATTTT.

This clonotype was counted many times. This chain connects TRBV7-3 to TRBJ2-1; 7 bases align to TRBD1. The CDR3 loop spans 17 amino acids. The V gene end was trimmed by 5 bases and the J gene end by 0 bases; junction bases not matched to a gene: 10. The germline V gene encodes CDR1 SGHTA and CDR2 FQGTGA. Here the CDR3 reads CASSPRTGQSSYNEQFF. In DNA form, the CDR3 reads TGTGCCAGCAGCCCGCGGACAGGACAGAGCTCCTACAATGAGCAGTTCTTC.

There are a few counts of this clonotype. The chain employs TRBV3-1 and TRBJ1-2, with D perhaps TRBD1 (5 bases). Looked up from germline, CDR1 is LGHDT and CDR2 is YNNKEL (reference sequence). The CDR3 is 15 amino acids. The V end lost 6 bases, the J end lost 1 base, and 15 bases lay between the germline ends. CDR3 nucleotides: TGTGCCAGCAGACTACTAGCTGACAGTAACTATGGCTACACCTTC. This encodes CASRLLADSNYGYTF.

This clonotype was recorded at least ten times. V gene TRBV12-3 or TRBV12-4 combines with J gene TRBJ2-1; 11 nucleotides line up with TRBD1. V lost 1 base, J lost 5 bases, and 1 base stayed unmatched. The CDR3 extends over 15 amino acids. The CDR3 DNA reads TGTGCCAGCAGTTTAGGGACAGGGGGCAACAATGAGCAGTTCTTC. Amino acid sequence: CASSLGTGGNNEQFF.

Regarding this clonotype: With a much larger clone just one base away, this may be a read error. The CDR3 coding sequence is TGTGCCAGCGGAGAAACGAGACTAGGCTCCTACAATGAGCAGTTCTTC. Translating gives CASGETRLGSYNEQFF. The rearrangement links TRBV13 to TRBJ2-1, with D perhaps matching TRBD2 (6 bases). Trimming took 8 bases from V and 0 from J, leaving 17 bases between them. The CDR3 extends over 16 amino acids. The germline gives CDR1 PRHDT, CDR2 FYEKMQ (reference sequence).

This clonotype came up many times. The chain is built from TRBV28 and TRBJ2-5; D remains unclear. This CDR3 region has 13 residues. In germline, CDR1 is MDHEN, CDR2 SYDVKM. Trimming removed 6 bases from V and 5 bases from J, with 13 bases in between. The CDR3: CASRAREEETQYF. The DNA of the CDR3 is TGTGCCAGCAGGGCTCGCGAGGAGGAGACCCAGTACTTC.

A few counts support this clonotype. V usage is TRBV5-6 and J usage is TRBJ2-7; D assignment may be TRBD1 or TRBD2 (5 bases each). The CDR3 runs to 17 residues. Germline V CDR1 and CDR2: SGHDT, YYEEEE. Trimming stripped 0 bases from V and 4 bases from J, with 20 bases between. Written as DNA, the CDR3 is TGTGCCAGCAGCTTGGCGGGGCCCACCTCCCCTGGATACGAGCAGTACTTC. It is translated as CASSLAGPTSPGYEQYF.

This clonotype has ten or more counts. The V and J genes are TRBV28 and TRBJ2-7; D is uncertain. The CDR3 is made up of 11 amino acids. Germline V gives CDR1 MDHEN, CDR2 SYDVKM. The V and J ends lost 6 bases and 6 bases respectively, with 9 bases between them. The CDR3 loop is CASSTRREQYF. CDR3 DNA: TGTGCCAGCAGCACGAGGCGCGAGCAGTACTTC.

There are a few counts of this clonotype. J is TRBJ1-2 and V is TRBV5-4; 9 nucleotides match TRBD1. V was pared by 5 bases and J by 9 bases, with 8 bases of the junction left unmatched. CDR1 is SGHNT and CDR2 is YYREEE in the germline V gene (reference sequence). The CDR3 has 13 amino acids. The CDR3 here is CASRLQGAQRYTF. CDR3 in DNA: TGTGCCAGCAGACTACAGGGGGCTCAGCGCTACACCTTC. The complete variable domain, with remaining parts taken from reference TRBV5-4 and TRBJ1-2, reads ETGVTQSPTHLIKTRGQQVTLRCSSQSGHNTVSWYQQALGQGPQFIFQYYREEENGRGNFPPRFSGLQFPNYSSELNVNALELDDSALYLCASRLQGAQRYTFGSGTRLTVV.

This clonotype occurred a few times. The rearrangement joins TRBV11-3 to TRBJ2-7, with D possibly being TRBD1 (6 bases). This CDR3 comprises 14 residues. Germline V gene data show CDR1 as SGHNT and CDR2 as YENEEA. Trimming stripped 1 base from V and 5 bases from J, with 12 bases between. The CDR3 reads CASSLGRGMNEQYF. The CDR3 DNA reads as TGTGCCAGCAGCTTAGGAAGGGGGATGAACGAGCAGTACTTC. Filled out from reference TRBV11-3 and TRBJ2-7, the complete variable domain reads EAGVVQSPRYKIIEKKQPVAFWCNPISGHNTLYWYLQNLGQGPELLIRYENEEAVDDSQLPKDRFSAERLKGVDSTLKIQPAELGDSAVYLCASSLGRGMNEQYFGPGTRLTVT.

The sample holds many counts of this clonotype. The J gene is TRBJ2-7, the V gene TRBV7-2; D gene unclear. The V gene lost 1 base and the J gene lost 2 bases, with 12 bases spanning the gap. This CDR3 is built from 15 residues. Per germline, CDR1 SGHTA and CDR2 FQGNSA. The CDR3 nucleotides read TGTGCCAGCAGCTTAGGTGGGCCCTTAACCTACGAGCAGTACTTC. Protein: CASSLGGPLTYEQYF. The full variable domain, rest sourced from reference TRBV7-2 and TRBJ2-7, is GAGVSQSPSNKVTEKGKDVELRCDPISGHTALYWYRQSLGQGLEFLIYFQGNSAPDKSGLPSDRFSAERTGGSVSTLTIQRTQQEDSAVYLCASSLGGPLTYEQYFGPGTRLTVT.

This clonotype was counted between two and nine times. The rearrangement joins TRBV6-1 to TRBJ2-5; a possible D gene is TRBD2 (6 bases). This CDR3 contains 14 residues. Per the germline V gene, CDR1 is MNHNS and CDR2 is SASEGT. V dropped 7 bases and J dropped 4 bases, with 16 bases sitting between them. CDR3 DNA: TGTGCCAGCAACCCACGGGAGCGAGGAGAGACCCAGTACTTC. Translated, it gives CASNPRERGETQYF.

This sequence joins TRBV11-2 and TRBJ2-7; 10 positions match TRBD2. Losses at the gene ends were 1 base for V and 3 bases for J; bases not matched to a gene: 6. CDR1 is SGHAT and CDR2 is FQNNGV in the germline V gene. CDR3 size: 16 residues. Written as DNA, the CDR3 is TGTGCCAGCAGCTTAGGGGACGGACTAGCGGACTACGAGCAGTACTTC. This translates into CASSLGDGLADYEQYF.

The chain couples TRBV30 to TRBJ2-7, with D perhaps matching TRBD1 or TRBD2 (5 bases each). Germline loops: CDR1 GTSNPN, CDR2 SVGIG (reference sequence). The V end was cut by 1 base, the J end by 5 bases, with 9 bases between. The CDR3 spans 12 residues. CDR3 DNA sequence: TGTGCCTGGAGTGATGAGGGGAACGAGCAGTACTTC. It yields the protein CAWSDEGNEQYF.

This clonotype was counted many times. The chain uses TRBV7-9 and TRBJ2-3; D unclear. The ends were cut back, 4 bases at V and 0 bases at J, with 17 bases in the middle. The germline V gene encodes CDR1 SEHNR and CDR2 FQNEAQ (reference sequence). The CDR3 runs 17 residues. The CDR3 DNA reads TGTGCCAGCAGCTCAATGACGAACGACCAAAGCACAGATACGCAGTATTTT. It translates to CASSSMTNDQSTDTQYF.

This clonotype was counted ten times or more. CDR3 DNA sequence: TGTGCCAGCAGTCTAACCGGGACTACGGCTTTCTTT. It encodes CASSLTGTTAFF. The chain is built from TRBV12-3 or TRBV12-4 and TRBJ1-1; TRBD1 might be the D (5 bases). The V and J ends lost 5 bases and 11 bases respectively, with 15 bases between them. The CDR3 has 12 residues.

The CDR3 reads CASSRRQNTEAFF. CDR3 nucleotides: TGCGCCAGCAGCCGAAGACAGAACACTGAAGCTTTCTTT. V is TRBV5-1 and J is TRBJ1-1, with D uncertain. Germline CDR1 SGHRS, CDR2 YFSETQ. This CDR3 spans 13 amino acids. V dropped 4 bases and J dropped 1 base, with 8 bases sitting between them.